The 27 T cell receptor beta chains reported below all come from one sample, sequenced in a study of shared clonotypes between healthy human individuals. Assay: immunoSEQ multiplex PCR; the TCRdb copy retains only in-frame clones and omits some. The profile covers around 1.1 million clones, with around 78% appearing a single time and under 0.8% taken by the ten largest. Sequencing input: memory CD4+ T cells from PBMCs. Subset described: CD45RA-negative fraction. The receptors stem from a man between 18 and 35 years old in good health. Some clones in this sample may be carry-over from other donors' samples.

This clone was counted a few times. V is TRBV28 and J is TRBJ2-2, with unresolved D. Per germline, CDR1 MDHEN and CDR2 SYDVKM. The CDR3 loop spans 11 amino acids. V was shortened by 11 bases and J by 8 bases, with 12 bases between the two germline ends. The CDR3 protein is CAGEVRGELFF. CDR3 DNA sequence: TGTGCCGGCGAGGTTAGAGGGGAGCTGTTTTTT.

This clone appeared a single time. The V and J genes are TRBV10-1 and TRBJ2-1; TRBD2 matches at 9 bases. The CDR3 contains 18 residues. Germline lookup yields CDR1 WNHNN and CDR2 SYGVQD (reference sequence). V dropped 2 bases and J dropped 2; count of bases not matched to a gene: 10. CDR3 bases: TGCGCCAGCAGTGAGGTGGGTAGCGGGAGTTTGGCCTACAATGAGCAGTTCTTC. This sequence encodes CASSEVGSGSLAYNEQFF.

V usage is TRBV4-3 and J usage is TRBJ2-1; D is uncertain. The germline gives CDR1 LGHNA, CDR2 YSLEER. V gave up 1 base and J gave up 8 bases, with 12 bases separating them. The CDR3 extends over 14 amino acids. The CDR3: CASSQGSDLDEQFF. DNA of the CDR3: TGCGCCAGCAGCCAAGGGAGCGACCTGGATGAGCAGTTCTTC.

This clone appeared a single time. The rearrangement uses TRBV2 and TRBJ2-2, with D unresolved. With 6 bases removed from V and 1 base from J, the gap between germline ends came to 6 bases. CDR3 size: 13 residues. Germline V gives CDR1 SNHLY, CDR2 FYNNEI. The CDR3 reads CASRAQNTGELFF. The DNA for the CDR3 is TGTGCCAGCAGGGCTCAGAACACCGGGGAGCTGTTTTTT.

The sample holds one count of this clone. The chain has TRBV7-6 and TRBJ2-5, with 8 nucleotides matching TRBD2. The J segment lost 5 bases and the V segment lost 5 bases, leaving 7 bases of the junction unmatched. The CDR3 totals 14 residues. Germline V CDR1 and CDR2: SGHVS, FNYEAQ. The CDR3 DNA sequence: TGTGCCAGCAGCCAAGGACTAGCCTGGGAGACCCAGTACTTC. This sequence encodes CASSQGLAWETQYF.

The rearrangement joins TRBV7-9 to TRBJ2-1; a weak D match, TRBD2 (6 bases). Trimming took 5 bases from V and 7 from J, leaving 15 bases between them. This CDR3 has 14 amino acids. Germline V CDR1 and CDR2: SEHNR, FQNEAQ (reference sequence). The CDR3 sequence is CASSRSGSFNEQFF. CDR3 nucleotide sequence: TGTGCCAGCAGCCGCAGCGGGTCTTTTAATGAGCAGTTCTTC. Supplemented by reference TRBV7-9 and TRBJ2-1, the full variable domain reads DTGVSQNPRHKITKRGQNVTFRCDPISEHNRLYWYRQTLGQGPEFLTYFQNEAQLEKSRLLSDRFSAERPKGSFSTLEIQRTEQGDSAMYLCASSRSGSFNEQFFGPGTRLTVL.

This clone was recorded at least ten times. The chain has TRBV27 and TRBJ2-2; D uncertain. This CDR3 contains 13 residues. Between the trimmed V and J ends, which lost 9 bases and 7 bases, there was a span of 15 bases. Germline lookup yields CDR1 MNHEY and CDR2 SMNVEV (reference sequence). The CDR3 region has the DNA TGTGCCAGTAGGTGGTTTCCGAACGGGGAGCTGTTTTTT. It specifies CASRWFPNGELFF.

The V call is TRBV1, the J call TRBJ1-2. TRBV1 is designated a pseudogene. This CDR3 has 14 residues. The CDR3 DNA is TGCACCAGCAGCCGCGGTTGGGGGGCCAATGGCTACACCTTC. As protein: CTSSRGWGANGYTF.

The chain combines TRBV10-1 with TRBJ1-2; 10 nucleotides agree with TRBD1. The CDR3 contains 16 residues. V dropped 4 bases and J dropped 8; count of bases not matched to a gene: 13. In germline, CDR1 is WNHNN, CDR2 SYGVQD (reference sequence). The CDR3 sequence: CASSAPRQGAIGGYTF. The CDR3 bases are TGCGCCAGCAGTGCGCCCCGACAGGGGGCAATAGGGGGCTACACCTTC.

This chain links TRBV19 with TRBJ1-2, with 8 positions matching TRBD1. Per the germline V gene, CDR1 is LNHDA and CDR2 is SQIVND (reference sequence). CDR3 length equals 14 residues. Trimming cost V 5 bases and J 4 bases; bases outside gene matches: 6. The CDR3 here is CASSARDRLYGYTF. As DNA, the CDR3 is TGTGCCAGTAGTGCCCGGGACAGGCTCTATGGCTACACCTTC.

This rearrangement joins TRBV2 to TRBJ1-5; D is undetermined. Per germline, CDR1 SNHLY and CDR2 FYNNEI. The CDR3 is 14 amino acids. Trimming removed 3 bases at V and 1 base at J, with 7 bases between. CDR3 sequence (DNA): TGTGCCAGCAGTGAGTTGAAAAGCAATCAGCCCCAGCATTTT. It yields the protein CASSELKSNQPQHF. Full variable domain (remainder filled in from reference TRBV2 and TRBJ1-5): EPEVTQTPSHQVTQMGQEVILRCVPISNHLYFYWYRQILGQKVEFLVSFYNNEISEKSEIFDDQFSVERPDGSNFTLKIRSTKLEDSAMYFCASSELKSNQPQHFGDGTRLSIL.

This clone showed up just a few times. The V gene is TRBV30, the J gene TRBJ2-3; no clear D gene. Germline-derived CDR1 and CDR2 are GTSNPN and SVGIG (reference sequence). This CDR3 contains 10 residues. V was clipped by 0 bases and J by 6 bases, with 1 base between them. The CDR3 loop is CAWSVDTQYF. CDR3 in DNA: TGTGCCTGGAGTGTGGATACGCAGTATTTT.

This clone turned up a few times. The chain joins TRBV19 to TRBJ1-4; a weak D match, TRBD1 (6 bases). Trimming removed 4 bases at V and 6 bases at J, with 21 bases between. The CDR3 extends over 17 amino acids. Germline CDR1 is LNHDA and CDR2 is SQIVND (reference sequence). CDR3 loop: CASSTRRTARLYEKLFF. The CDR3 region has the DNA TGTGCCAGTAGTACGCGACGGACAGCCCGATTATATGAAAAACTGTTTTTT.

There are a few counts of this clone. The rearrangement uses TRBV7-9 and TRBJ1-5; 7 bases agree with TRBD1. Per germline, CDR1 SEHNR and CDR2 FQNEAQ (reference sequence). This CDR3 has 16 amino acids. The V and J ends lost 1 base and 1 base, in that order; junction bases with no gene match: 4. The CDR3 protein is CASSLESGGSNQPQHF. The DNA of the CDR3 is TGTGCCAGCAGCTTAGAGTCAGGGGGGAGCAATCAGCCCCAGCATTTT.

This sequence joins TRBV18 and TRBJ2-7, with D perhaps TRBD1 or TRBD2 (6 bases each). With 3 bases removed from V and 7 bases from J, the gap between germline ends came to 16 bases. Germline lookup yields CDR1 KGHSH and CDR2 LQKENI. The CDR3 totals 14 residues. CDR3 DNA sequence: TGTGCCAGCTCACCCGTGACGGGGGCGTTAGAGCAGTACTTC. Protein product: CASSPVTGALEQYF.

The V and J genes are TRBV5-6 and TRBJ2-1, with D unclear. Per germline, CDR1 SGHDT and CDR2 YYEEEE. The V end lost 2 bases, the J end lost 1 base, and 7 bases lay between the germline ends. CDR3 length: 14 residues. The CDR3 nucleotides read TGTGCCAGCAGCTTCTACCGTTCCTACAATGAGCAGTTCTTC. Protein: CASSFYRSYNEQFF.

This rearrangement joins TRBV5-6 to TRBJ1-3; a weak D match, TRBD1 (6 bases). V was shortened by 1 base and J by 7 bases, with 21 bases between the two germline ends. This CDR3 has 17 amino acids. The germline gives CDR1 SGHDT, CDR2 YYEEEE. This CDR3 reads CASSLFGDGFQGNTIYF. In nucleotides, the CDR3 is TGTGCCAGCAGCTTGTTCGGGGACGGATTTCAGGGGAACACCATATATTTT.

The CDR3 sequence is CAWSARGLAENEQFF. CDR3 DNA sequence: TGTGCCTGGAGTGCGAGGGGGCTAGCGGAGAATGAGCAGTTCTTC. The chain recombines TRBV30 with TRBJ2-1; D tentatively fits TRBD1 or TRBD2 (7 bases each). The germline V gene encodes CDR1 GTSNPN and CDR2 SVGIG (reference sequence). This CDR3 is 15 amino acids long. Trimming left V 1 base short and J 7 bases short, with 17 bases between.

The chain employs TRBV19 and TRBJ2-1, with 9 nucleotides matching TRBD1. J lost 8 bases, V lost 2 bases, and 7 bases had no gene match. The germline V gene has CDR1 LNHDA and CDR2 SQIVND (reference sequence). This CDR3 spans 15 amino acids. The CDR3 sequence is CASSIPDRGFYEQFF. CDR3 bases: TGTGCCAGTAGTATACCGGACAGGGGATTCTATGAGCAGTTCTTC. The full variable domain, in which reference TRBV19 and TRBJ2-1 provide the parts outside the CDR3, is DGGITQSPKYLFRKEGQNVTLSCEQNLNHDAMYWYRQDPGQGLRLIYYSQIVNDFQKGDIAEGYSVSREKKESFPLTVTSAQKNPTAFYLCASSIPDRGFYEQFFGPGTRLTVL.

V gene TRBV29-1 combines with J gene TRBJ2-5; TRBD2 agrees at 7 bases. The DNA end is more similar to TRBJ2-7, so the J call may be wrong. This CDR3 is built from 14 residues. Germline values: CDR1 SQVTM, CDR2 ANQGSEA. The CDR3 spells CSVVPSGSQYEQYF. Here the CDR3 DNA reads TGCAGCGTTGTCCCTAGCGGAAGTCAGTACGAGCAGTACTTC.

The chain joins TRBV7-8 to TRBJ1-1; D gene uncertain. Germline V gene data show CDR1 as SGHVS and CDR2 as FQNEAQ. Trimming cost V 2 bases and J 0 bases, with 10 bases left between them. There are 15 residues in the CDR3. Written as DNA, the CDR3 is TGTGCCAGCAGCTTAATGGCAACTATGAACACTGAAGCTTTCTTT. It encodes CASSLMATMNTEAFF.

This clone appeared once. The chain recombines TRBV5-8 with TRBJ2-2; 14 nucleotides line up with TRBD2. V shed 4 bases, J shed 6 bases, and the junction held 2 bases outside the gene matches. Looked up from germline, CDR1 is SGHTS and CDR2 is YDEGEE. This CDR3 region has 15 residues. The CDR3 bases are TGTGCCAGCAGCGTGACTAGCGGGAGGGCCGGGGAGCTGTTTTTT. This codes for CASSVTSGRAGELFF.

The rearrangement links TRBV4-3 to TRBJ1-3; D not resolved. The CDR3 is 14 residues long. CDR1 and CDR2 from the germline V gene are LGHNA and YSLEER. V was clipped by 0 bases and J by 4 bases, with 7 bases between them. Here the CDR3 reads CASSQEWKGNTIYF. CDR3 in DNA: TGCGCCAGCAGCCAAGAGTGGAAGGGAAACACCATATATTTT.

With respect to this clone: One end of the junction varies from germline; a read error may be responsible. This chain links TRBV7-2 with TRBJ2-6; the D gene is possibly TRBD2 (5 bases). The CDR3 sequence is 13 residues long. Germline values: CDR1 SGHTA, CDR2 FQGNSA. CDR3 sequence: CASSLAKANVLTF. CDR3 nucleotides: TGTGCCAGCAGCCTAGCAAAGGCCAACGTCCTGACTTTC.

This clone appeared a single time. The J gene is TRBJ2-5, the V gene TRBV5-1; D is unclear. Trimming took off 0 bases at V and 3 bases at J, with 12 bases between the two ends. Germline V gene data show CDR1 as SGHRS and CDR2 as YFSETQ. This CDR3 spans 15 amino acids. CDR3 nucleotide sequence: TGCGCCAGCAGCTTGGTATTCTCGTCCGAAGAGACCCAGTACTTC. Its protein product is CASSLVFSSEETQYF.

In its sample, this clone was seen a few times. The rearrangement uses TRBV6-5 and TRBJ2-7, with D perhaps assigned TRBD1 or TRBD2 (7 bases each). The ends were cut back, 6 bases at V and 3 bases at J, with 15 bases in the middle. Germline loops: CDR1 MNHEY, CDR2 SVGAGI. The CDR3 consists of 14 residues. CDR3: CASRRGLADYEQYF. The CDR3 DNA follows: TGTGCCAGCAGGAGGGGGCTAGCGGACTACGAGCAGTACTTC.

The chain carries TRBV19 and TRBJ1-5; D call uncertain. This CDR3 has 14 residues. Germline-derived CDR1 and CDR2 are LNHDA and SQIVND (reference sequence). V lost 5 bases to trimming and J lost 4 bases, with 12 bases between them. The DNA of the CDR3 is TGTGCCAGTAGTTACGGCGGTGAGAATCAGCCCCAGCATTTT. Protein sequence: CASSYGGENQPQHF. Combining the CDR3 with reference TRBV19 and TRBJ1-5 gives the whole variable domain DGGITQSPKYLFRKEGQNVTLSCEQNLNHDAMYWYRQDPGQGLRLIYYSQIVNDFQKGDIAEGYSVSREKKESFPLTVTSAQKNPTAFYLCASSYGGENQPQHFGDGTRLSIL.